This T cell receptor (beta chain) was retrieved from a study of technical replicates of blood from four donors. Method: immunoSEQ multiplex PCR; TCRdb's copy keeps in-frame clones and lacks some. The table records about 62,000 clones, about 90% of them present only once. After removal of 2 bases from V and 5 bases from J, the junction contained 10 bases not matched to a gene. This CDR3 is built from 16 residues. Looked up from germline, CDR1 is SNHLY and CDR2 is FYNNEI. Material: PBMCs. The clonotype was recovered from a human donor in good health. Some clones in this sample may be carry-over from other donors' samples. J is TRBJ2-5 and V is TRBV2; TRBD1 agrees at 8 bases. CDR3 sequence: CASSEWSGGLVETQYF. For the CDR3, the DNA is TGTGCCAGCAGTGAATGGTCAGGGGGCCTTGTTGAGACCCAGTACTTC. Using reference TRBV2 and TRBJ2-5 for the parts outside the CDR3, the full variable domain is EPEVTQTPSHQVTQMGQEVILRCVPISNHLYFYWYRQILGQKVEFLVSFYNNEISEKSEIFDDQFSVERPDGSNFTLKIRSTKLEDSAMYFCASSEWSGGLVETQYFGPGTRLLVL.